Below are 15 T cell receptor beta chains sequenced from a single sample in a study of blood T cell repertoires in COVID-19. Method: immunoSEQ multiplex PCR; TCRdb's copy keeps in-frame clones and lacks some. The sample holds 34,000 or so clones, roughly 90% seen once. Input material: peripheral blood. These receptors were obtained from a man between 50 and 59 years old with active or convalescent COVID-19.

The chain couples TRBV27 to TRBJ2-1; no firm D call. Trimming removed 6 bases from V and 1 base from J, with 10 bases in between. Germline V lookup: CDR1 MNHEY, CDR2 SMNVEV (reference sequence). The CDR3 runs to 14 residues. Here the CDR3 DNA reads TGTGCCAGCAGGGAGTTCCGATCCTACAATGAGCAGTTCTTC. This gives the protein CASREFRSYNEQFF.

The CDR3 bases are TGTGCCAGCAGCTTTCGGGACAGGGCTAGCGAGCAGTACTTC. It yields the protein CASSFRDRASEQYF. The rearrangement joins TRBV5-6 to TRBJ2-7; 9 bases line up with TRBD1. J was trimmed by 6 bases and V by 2 bases; bases with no gene match: 6. The germline gives CDR1 SGHDT, CDR2 YYEEEE. The CDR3 totals 14 residues.

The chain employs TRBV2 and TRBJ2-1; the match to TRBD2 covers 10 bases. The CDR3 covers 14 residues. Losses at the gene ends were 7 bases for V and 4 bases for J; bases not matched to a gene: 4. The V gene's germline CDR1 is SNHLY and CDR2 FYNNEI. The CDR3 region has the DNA TGTGCCAGCACTCTAGCGGGAGCTTACAATGAGCAGTTCTTC. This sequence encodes CASTLAGAYNEQFF.

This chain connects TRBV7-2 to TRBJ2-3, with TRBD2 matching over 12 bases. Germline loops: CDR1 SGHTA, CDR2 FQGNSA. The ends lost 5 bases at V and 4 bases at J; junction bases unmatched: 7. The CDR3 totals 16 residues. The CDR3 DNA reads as TGTGCCAGCAGCAATCGACTAGCGGGAGTGTCAGATACGCAGTATTTT. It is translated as CASSNRLAGVSDTQYF.

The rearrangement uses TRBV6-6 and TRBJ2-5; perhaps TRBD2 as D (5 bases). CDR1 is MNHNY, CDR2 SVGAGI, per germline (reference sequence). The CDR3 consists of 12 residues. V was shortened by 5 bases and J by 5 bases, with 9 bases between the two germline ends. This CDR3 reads CASSQPGETQYF. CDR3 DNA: TGTGCCAGCAGTCAACCGGGGGAGACCCAGTACTTC.

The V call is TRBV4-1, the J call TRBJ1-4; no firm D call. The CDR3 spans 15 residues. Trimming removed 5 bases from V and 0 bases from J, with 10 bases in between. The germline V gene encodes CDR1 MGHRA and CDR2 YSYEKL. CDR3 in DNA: TGCGCCAGCAGCAAGAGGGATGCAACTAATGAAAAACTGTTTTTT. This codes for CASSKRDATNEKLFF.

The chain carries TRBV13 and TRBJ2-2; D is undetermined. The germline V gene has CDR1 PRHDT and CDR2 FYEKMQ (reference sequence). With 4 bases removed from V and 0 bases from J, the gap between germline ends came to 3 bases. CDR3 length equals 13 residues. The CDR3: CASSSANTGELFF. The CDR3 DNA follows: TGTGCCAGCAGCTCCGCGAACACCGGGGAGCTGTTTTTT. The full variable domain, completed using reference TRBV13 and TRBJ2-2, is AAGVIQSPRHLIKEKRETATLKCYPIPRHDTVYWYQQGPGQDPQFLISFYEKMQSDKGSIPDRFSAQQFSDYHSELNMSSLELGDSALYFCASSSANTGELFFGEGSRLTVL.

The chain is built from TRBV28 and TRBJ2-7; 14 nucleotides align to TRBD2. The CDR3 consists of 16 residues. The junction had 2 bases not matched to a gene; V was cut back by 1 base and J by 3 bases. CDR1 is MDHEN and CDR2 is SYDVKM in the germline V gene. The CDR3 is CASSLLGLAGVYEQYF. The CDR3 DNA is TGTGCCAGCAGTTTATTGGGACTAGCGGGAGTCTACGAGCAGTACTTC.

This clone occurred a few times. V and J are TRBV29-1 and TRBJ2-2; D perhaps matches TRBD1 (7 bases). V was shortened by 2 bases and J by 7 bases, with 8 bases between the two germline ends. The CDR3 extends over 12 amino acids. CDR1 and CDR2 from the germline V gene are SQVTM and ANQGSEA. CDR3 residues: CSVEQGGGELFF. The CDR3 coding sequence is TGCAGCGTTGAACAGGGGGGCGGGGAGCTGTTTTTT.

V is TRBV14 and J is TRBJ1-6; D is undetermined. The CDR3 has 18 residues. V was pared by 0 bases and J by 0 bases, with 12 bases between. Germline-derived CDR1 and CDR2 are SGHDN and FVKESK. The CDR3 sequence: CASSQDLAGSSYNSPLHF. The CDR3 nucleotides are TGTGCCAGCAGCCAAGATCTTGCGGGGAGCTCCTATAATTCACCCCTCCACTTT. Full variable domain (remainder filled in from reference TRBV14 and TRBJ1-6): EAGVTQFPSHSVIEKGQTVTLRCDPISGHDNLYWYRRVMGKEIKFLLHFVKESKQDESGMPNNRFLAERTGGTYSTLKVQPAELEDSGVYFCASSQDLAGSSYNSPLHFGNGTRLTVT.

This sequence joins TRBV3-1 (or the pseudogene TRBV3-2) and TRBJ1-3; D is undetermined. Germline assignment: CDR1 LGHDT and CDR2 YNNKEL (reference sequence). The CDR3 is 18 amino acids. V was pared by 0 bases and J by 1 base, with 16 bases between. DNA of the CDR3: TGTGCCAGCAGCCAAGAGAGGGAGACACCGAAATCTGGAAACACCATATATTTT. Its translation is CASSQERETPKSGNTIYF.

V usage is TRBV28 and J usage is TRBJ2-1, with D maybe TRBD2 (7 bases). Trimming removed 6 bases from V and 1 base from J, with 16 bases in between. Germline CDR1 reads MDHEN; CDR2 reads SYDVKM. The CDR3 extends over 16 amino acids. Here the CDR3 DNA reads TGTGCCAGCAGCCGCCGGGGGAGGGGGTCCTACAATGAGCAGTTCTTC. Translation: CASSRRGRGSYNEQFF.

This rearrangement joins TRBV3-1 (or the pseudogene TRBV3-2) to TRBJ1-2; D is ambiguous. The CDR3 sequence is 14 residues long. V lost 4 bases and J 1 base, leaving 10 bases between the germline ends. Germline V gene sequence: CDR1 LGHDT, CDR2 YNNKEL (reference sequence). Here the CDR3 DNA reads TGTGCCAGCAGCCTACTAGACGGTAACTATGGCTACACCTTC. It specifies CASSLLDGNYGYTF.

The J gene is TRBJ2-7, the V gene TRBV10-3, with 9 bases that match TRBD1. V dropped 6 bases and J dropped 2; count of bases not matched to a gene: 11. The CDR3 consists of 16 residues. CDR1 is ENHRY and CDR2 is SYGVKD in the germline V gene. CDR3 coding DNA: TGTGCCATCAGCAGCCGGGACAGGGAATTAGCCTACGAGCAGTACTTC. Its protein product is CAISSRDRELAYEQYF.

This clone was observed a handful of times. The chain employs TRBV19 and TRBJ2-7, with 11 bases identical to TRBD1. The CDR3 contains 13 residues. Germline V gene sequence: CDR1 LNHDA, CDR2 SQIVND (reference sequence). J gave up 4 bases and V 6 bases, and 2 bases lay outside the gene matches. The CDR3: CASRGQGEYEQYF. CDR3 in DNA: TGTGCCAGTAGGGGACAGGGGGAGTACGAGCAGTACTTC.